These 15 T cell receptor beta chains originate from one sample sequenced in a study of control samples from healthy donors and cancer patients. Sequencing used immunoSEQ multiplex PCR; TCRdb keeps in-frame clones, though not all of them. The sample contains 60,000 to 100,000 clones, approximately 91% of which appear only once. The source material was blood. The receptors stem from a man aged 45-65 years in good health.

This rearrangement joins TRBV5-1 to TRBJ2-3; D might be TRBD1 (6 bases). Germline CDR1 SGHRS, CDR2 YFSETQ. V lost 0 bases and J lost 5, with 13 bases in between. The CDR3 loop spans 15 amino acids. The CDR3 here is CASSLVGAPLDTQYF. The DNA for the CDR3 is TGCGCCAGCAGCTTGGTGGGGGCACCTCTAGATACGCAGTATTTT.

The chain links TRBV6-1 to TRBJ2-5; the match to TRBD2 covers 8 bases. V shed 4 bases and J 4 bases; nucleotides not matched to a gene: 14. Germline lookup yields CDR1 MNHNS and CDR2 SASEGT. The CDR3 is 17 amino acids. The CDR3 DNA sequence: TGTGCCAGCAGTGTAAACGGGGGGGCGGATTTGAGAGAGACCCAGTACTTC. Translation: CASSVNGGADLRETQYF.

The chain is built from TRBV2 and TRBJ1-1; D might be TRBD1 (5 bases). V lost 11 bases and J lost 1, with 11 bases in between. This CDR3 contains 12 residues. The germline V gene has CDR1 SNHLY and CDR2 FYNNEI. The CDR3 here is CADTGSNTEAFF. The CDR3 DNA reads as TGTGCCGACACAGGTTCGAACACTGAAGCTTTCTTT.

V gene TRBV12-3 or TRBV12-4 combines with J gene TRBJ2-2; D is ambiguous. The CDR3 length is 12 residues. Trimming shortened V by 2 bases and J by 3 bases, and 1 base separated the two germline ends. Here the CDR3 reads CASSLHTGELFF. CDR3 nucleotide sequence: TGTGCCAGCAGTTTACACACCGGGGAGCTGTTTTTT.

This clone was seen only a few times. The chain employs TRBV27 and TRBJ2-4; TRBD1 or TRBD2 may be the D gene (5 bases each). Germline V gene lookup returns CDR1 MNHEY and CDR2 SMNVEV (reference sequence). The CDR3 loop spans 14 amino acids. V was trimmed by 2 bases and J by 5 bases, leaving 10 bases between them. The CDR3 DNA is TGTGCCAGCAGTTTAGGGGGTGCCGAAAACATTCAGTACTTC. It yields the protein CASSLGGAENIQYF.

The chain links TRBV7-2 to TRBJ2-5; the match to TRBD1 covers 7 bases. The V gene's germline CDR1 is SGHTA and CDR2 FQGNSA. The CDR3 loop spans 15 amino acids. J gave up 2 bases and V 5 bases, and 8 bases lay outside the gene matches. The CDR3 DNA reads as TGTGCCAGCAGCCTCCTCTGGGGACAGCAAGAGACCCAGTACTTC. Its protein is CASSLLWGQQETQYF.

J is TRBJ2-7 and V is TRBV18; 7 nucleotides match TRBD2. The CDR3 sequence is 13 residues long. Germline CDR1 is KGHSH and CDR2 is LQKENI. J gave up 3 bases and V 3 bases, and 2 bases lay outside the gene matches. CDR3 region: CASSPGGIYEQYF. Written as DNA, the CDR3 is TGTGCCAGCTCACCCGGGGGGATCTACGAGCAGTACTTC.

This chain uses TRBV6-4 with TRBJ2-1, with D unclear. V lost 0 bases and J lost 8, with 11 bases in between. Germline CDR1 reads MRHNA; CDR2 reads SNTAGT. The CDR3 has 14 amino acids. In DNA, the CDR3 is TGTGCCAGCAGTGACTCGGGTCAGGTCGATGAGCAGTTCTTC. Protein: CASSDSGQVDEQFF.

The genes are TRBV2 and TRBJ1-2; no definite D call. The CDR3 sequence is 14 residues long. Germline lookup yields CDR1 SNHLY and CDR2 FYNNEI. Trimming removed 0 bases at V and 4 bases at J, with 9 bases between. The CDR3 loop reads CASSEASSVYGYTF. CDR3 bases: TGTGCCAGCAGTGAAGCGTCCTCGGTCTATGGCTACACCTTC. The full variable domain, with the rest looked up from reference TRBV2 and TRBJ1-2, is EPEVTQTPSHQVTQMGQEVILRCVPISNHLYFYWYRQILGQKVEFLVSFYNNEISEKSEIFDDQFSVERPDGSNFTLKIRSTKLEDSAMYFCASSEASSVYGYTFGSGTRLTVV.

The V call is TRBV6-6, the J call TRBJ2-5, with unresolved D. Germline V gene sequence: CDR1 MNHNY, CDR2 SVGAGI (reference sequence). The V end was cut by 5 bases, the J end by 13 bases, with 17 bases between. The CDR3 loop spans 12 amino acids. CDR3 amino acids: CASSTLGAQVYF. Here the CDR3 DNA reads TGTGCCAGCAGTACGTTGGGCGCCCAGGTGTACTTC.

On this clone itself: Sequence at one end of the junction differs from germline and may be a read error. The rearrangement links TRBV11-2 to TRBJ2-7; TRBD1 is a possible D gene (5 bases). The CDR3 is made up of 13 amino acids. The V gene's germline CDR1 is SGHAT and CDR2 FQNNGV. CDR3 nucleotides: TGTGCCAGCAGCTTAGTGCAGGGCTACGAGCGGTACTTC. Residues: CASSLVQGYERYF.

This sequence joins TRBV12-5 and TRBJ1-5; D remains ambiguous. The V gene's germline CDR1 is LGHNT and CDR2 FRNRAP. The germline V and J ends were trimmed by 5 bases and 4 bases, with 18 bases remaining between them. This CDR3 is 16 amino acids long. CDR3 loop: CASGTALAGTNQPQHF. The CDR3, as DNA: TGTGCTAGTGGTACCGCGTTGGCAGGAACTAATCAGCCCCAGCATTTT.

This clone appeared once. The rearrangement joins TRBV11-2 to TRBJ2-1; D uncertain. The CDR3 contains 14 residues. CDR1 is SGHAT and CDR2 is FQNNGV in the germline V gene. Trimming pared 4 bases from V and 4 bases from J, leaving 11 bases between. The CDR3 protein is CASSSQHLYNEQFF. The DNA of the CDR3 is TGTGCCAGCAGCTCCCAACACCTTTACAATGAGCAGTTCTTC.

V is TRBV24-1 and J is TRBJ1-2; D gene uncertain. Trimming took 12 bases from V and 8 from J, leaving 21 bases between them. Germline loops: CDR1 KGHDR, CDR2 SFDVKD. CDR3 length: 13 residues. CDR3 nucleotides: TGTGCCTTACGGAGGGCGGTGGTTGACGGCTACACCTTC. As protein: CALRRAVVDGYTF.

CDR3 coding DNA: TGCGCCAGCAGCTGGACAGGGGGGGTCCCGTTCTACGAGCAGTACTTC. Protein product: CASSWTGGVPFYEQYF. J is TRBJ2-7 and V is TRBV5-1; the match to TRBD1 covers 10 bases. Germline CDR1 and CDR2: SGHRS and YFSETQ. This CDR3 has 16 residues. With 3 bases clipped from V and 3 bases from J, the junction kept 9 bases outside the gene matches.